This paragraph reports one TCR beta chain. This specimen comes from a study of PD-L1 blockade in urothelial cancer. Across the study: Anywhere from 0 to 3 prior chemotherapy regimens had been received by patients. Reported median T cell count for blood samples was 130,000 to 150,000.

Spike-ins of synthetic TCR analog templates went into each PCR. Only in-frame clones appear in the TCRdb table, and some are missing; sequencing was by immunoSEQ multiplex PCR. The sample records 50,000 to 60,000 clones, approximately 90% being singletons. The time point was: peripheral blood 6 weeks after treatment start. The study enrolled patients with locally advanced or metastatic urothelial carcinoma. V lost 4 bases, J lost 6 bases, and 6 bases stayed unmatched. CDR3 length: 15 residues. CDR1 LNHDA and CDR2 SQIVND come from the germline V gene (reference sequence). This clonotype was obtained from a man aged 60 to 69 with urothelial cancer. Sequenced material: PBMCs, taken around atezolizumab (anti-PD-L1) treatment. The genes are TRBV19 and TRBJ2-1, with TRBD2 matching 10 bases. This chain's CDR3 is CASSTPTSGSNEQFF. CDR3 in DNA: TGTGCCAGTAGTACCCCGACTAGCGGGTCCAATGAGCAGTTCTTC. Combining the CDR3 with reference TRBV19 and TRBJ2-1 gives the whole variable domain DGGITQSPKYLFRKEGQNVTLSCEQNLNHDAMYWYRQDPGQGLRLIYYSQIVNDFQKGDIAEGYSVSREKKESFPLTVTSAQKNPTAFYLCASSTPTSGSNEQFFGPGTRLTVL.